Listed below are T cell receptor beta chains from one sample, sequenced in a study of blood T cell repertoires in COVID-19. Clones were read by immunoSEQ multiplex PCR, and TCRdb kept only the in-frame ones, dropping some. The repertoire consists of around 150,000 clones, with around four fifths occurring once and the leading ten covering 6.2%. The sequenced material came from PBMCs or T cells enriched from blood (not recorded which). The source is a woman aged 40 to 49 who had recovered from COVID-19. The CDR3 runs from the conserved cysteine through the conserved F or W. Each record gives: V gene, clone size, J gene, D gene, CDR3 protein, CDR3 DNA. A D gene is named only where the DNA matches it firmly. Clone size is shown for a subset of rows, as once, few, many or a class of expanded clone.

V: TRBV7-8; size: .; J: TRBJ2-7; D: .; CDR3: CASSLQQTYEQYF; DNA: TGTGCCAGCAGCTTACAACAGACATACGAGCAGTACTTC
V: TRBV7-4; size: .; J: TRBJ2-7; D: TRBD2; CDR3: CASSRLSLAGANEQYF; DNA: TGTGCCAGCAGCCGCTTATCGCTAGCGGGAGCGAACGAGCAGTACTTC
V: TRBV18; size: .; J: TRBJ1-1; D: TRBD1; CDR3: CASSPSNRGKNTEAFF; DNA: TGTGCCAGCTCACCATCAAACAGGGGGAAGAACACTGAAGCTTTCTTT
V: TRBV9; size: .; J: TRBJ1-6; D: TRBD1; CDR3: CASSALDRGPGYNSPLHF; DNA: TGTGCCAGCAGCGCCCTCGACAGGGGGCCTGGTTATAATTCACCCCTCCACTTT
V: TRBV29-1; size: .; J: TRBJ2-3; D: .; CDR3: CSVGPDTQYF; DNA: TGCAGCGTCGGTCCTGATACGCAGTATTTT
V: TRBV7-6; size: once; J: TRBJ2-5; D: .; CDR3: CASSLEGKTQYF; DNA: TGTGCCAGCAGCTTAGAGGGGAAGACCCAGTACTTC
V: TRBV30; size: once; J: TRBJ1-5; D: .; CDR3: CAWSVGAGRQPQHF; DNA: TGTGCCTGGAGTGTAGGGGCTGGGAGGCAGCCCCAGCATTTT
V: TRBV12-5; size: few; J: TRBJ1-1; D: TRBD1; CDR3: CASASGQGARVTEAFF; DNA: TGTGCTAGTGCCTCGGGACAGGGGGCCCGAGTAACTGAAGCTTTCTTT
V: TRBV7-6; size: .; J: TRBJ2-5; D: TRBD1; CDR3: CASSSIDRGTQETQYF; DNA: TGTGCCAGCAGCTCAATCGACAGGGGAACACAAGAGACCCAGTACTTC
V: TRBV4-1; size: once; J: TRBJ1-6; D: TRBD1; CDR3: CASSQGTGRFLSPLHF; DNA: TGCGCCAGCAGCCAAGGGACAGGGAGGTTTCTTTCACCCCTCCACTTT
V: TRBV3-1/TRBV3-2; size: .; J: TRBJ1-1; D: .; CDR3: CASSQPRPPGATEAFF; DNA: TGTGCCAGCAGCCAACCCCGTCCGCCAGGGGCCACTGAAGCTTTCTTT
V: TRBV3-1/TRBV3-2; size: .; J: TRBJ1-6; D: TRBD1; CDR3: CASSRDRDSYNSPLHF; DNA: TGTGCCAGCAGCCGGGACAGGGACTCCTATAATTCACCCCTCCACTTT
V: TRBV5-8; size: .; J: TRBJ2-4; D: TRBD1; CDR3: CASSLRQGLTIGYF; DNA: TGTGCCAGCAGCTTAAGACAGGGCCTTACCATAGGGTACTTC
V: TRBV4-1; size: .; J: TRBJ2-1; D: TRBD2; CDR3: CASSPRLAGLSYNEQFF; DNA: TGCGCCAGCAGCCCCCGACTAGCGGGTCTATCCTACAATGAGCAGTTCTTC
V: TRBV11-2; size: .; J: TRBJ2-6; D: TRBD1; CDR3: CASGRGQGFSRANVLTF; DNA: TGTGCCAGCGGACGAGGACAGGGGTTTTCAAGGGCCAACGTCCTGACTTTC
V: TRBV9; size: .; J: TRBJ1-1; D: .; CDR3: CASSAGMNTEAFF; DNA: TGTGCCAGCAGCGCAGGTATGAACACTGAAGCTTTCTTT
V: TRBV2; size: .; J: TRBJ1-6; D: .; CDR3: CASRRDSSYNSPLHF; DNA: TGTGCCAGCAGGCGTGATAGCTCCTATAATTCACCCCTCCACTTT
V: TRBV19; size: .; J: TRBJ1-5; D: .; CDR3: CASSISLNQPQHF; DNA: TGTGCCAGTAGTATCTCCCTCAATCAGCCCCAGCATTTT
V: TRBV7-8; size: .; J: TRBJ1-5; D: TRBD1; CDR3: CASSLGQGTAQPQHF; DNA: TGTGCCAGCAGCTTAGGACAGGGGACGGCCCAGCCCCAGCATTTT
V: TRBV5-1; size: few; J: TRBJ2-5; D: TRBD2; CDR3: CASRGTSGRQETQYF; DNA: TGCGCCAGCAGGGGTACTAGCGGGAGGCAAGAGACCCAGTACTTC
V: TRBV16; size: .; J: TRBJ2-1; D: .; CDR3: CASSQTRGEQFF; DNA: TGTGCCAGCAGCCAAACAAGGGGTGAGCAGTTCTTC
V: TRBV6-5; size: .; J: TRBJ2-3; D: TRBD2; CDR3: CASAGAGDTDTQYF; DNA: TGTGCCAGCGCGGGAGCGGGGGACACAGATACGCAGTATTTT
V: TRBV19; size: .; J: TRBJ1-4; D: TRBD1; CDR3: CASRDRASTNEKLFF; DNA: TGTGCCAGTAGGGACAGGGCGTCAACTAATGAAAAACTGTTTTTT
V: TRBV4-1; size: once; J: TRBJ1-2; D: .; CDR3: CASSQVEGDYGYTF; DNA: TGCGCCAGCAGCCAAGTCGAGGGGGACTATGGCTACACCTTC
V: TRBV9; size: once; J: TRBJ2-5; D: .; CDR3: CASSVVDYQETQYF; DNA: TGTGCCAGCAGCGTAGTGGACTACCAAGAGACCCAGTACTTC
V: TRBV6-5; size: .; J: TRBJ2-1; D: TRBD2; CDR3: CATSWGGGKNEQFF; DNA: TGTGCCACCTCCTGGGGCGGGGGGAAGAATGAGCAGTTCTTC
V: TRBV19; size: .; J: TRBJ1-6; D: TRBD1; CDR3: CASTQVDRGRGNSPLHF; DNA: TGTGCCAGTACCCAGGTGGACAGGGGGCGGGGGAATTCACCCCTCCACTTT
V: TRBV9; size: many; J: TRBJ2-2; D: TRBD2; CDR3: CASSVVAGPASSPGELFF; DNA: TGTGCCAGCAGCGTTGTAGCGGGACCTGCGAGTTCCCCCGGGGAGCTGTTTTTT
V: TRBV19; size: .; J: TRBJ1-1; D: .; CDR3: CASSIREATEAFF; DNA: TGTGCCAGTAGTATTCGCGAGGCCACTGAAGCTTTCTTT
V: TRBV19; size: .; J: TRBJ2-2; D: TRBD1; CDR3: CASKPGQGNTGELFF; DNA: TGTGCCAGTAAACCGGGACAGGGAAACACCGGGGAGCTGTTTTTT
V: TRBV2; size: .; J: TRBJ2-1; D: TRBD2; CDR3: CASSEAGGYNEQFF; DNA: TGTGCCAGCAGTGAGGCGGGGGGGTATAATGAGCAGTTCTTC
V: TRBV29-1; size: .; J: TRBJ1-2; D: TRBD1; CDR3: CSVEVSGTGRSGYTF; DNA: TGCAGCGTTGAAGTCTCCGGGACAGGGAGGAGTGGCTACACCTTC
V: TRBV30; size: .; J: TRBJ1-1; D: TRBD1; CDR3: CAWSVAGGTEAFF; DNA: TGTGCCTGGAGTGTAGCAGGGGGCACTGAAGCTTTCTTT
V: TRBV7-8; size: few; J: TRBJ1-3; D: .; CDR3: CASSLGQTGNTIYF; DNA: TGTGCCAGCAGCCTCGGACAGACTGGAAACACCATATATTTT
V: TRBV4-1; size: .; J: TRBJ1-4; D: TRBD1; CDR3: CASSPKYTTGEGEKLFF; DNA: TGCGCCAGCAGCCCCAAATACACGACAGGGGAGGGCGAAAAACTGTTTTTT
V: TRBV3-1/TRBV3-2; size: .; J: TRBJ1-5; D: .; CDR3: CASSLRAGPQHF; DNA: TGTGCCAGCAGTCTAAGGGCGGGGCCCCAGCATTTT
V: TRBV19; size: .; J: TRBJ1-2; D: TRBD1; CDR3: CASSSRTGNNYGYTF; DNA: TGTGCCAGTAGTTCAAGGACAGGGAACAACTATGGCTACACCTTC
V: TRBV19; size: .; J: TRBJ1-5; D: TRBD1; CDR3: CASSSGQGGLPQHF; DNA: TGTGCCAGTAGTTCAGGACAGGGAGGCTTGCCCCAGCATTTT
V: TRBV5-4; size: .; J: TRBJ1-6; D: .; CDR3: CASSGKTGKGNSPLHF; DNA: TGTGCCAGCAGCGGGAAAACAGGGAAAGGCAATTCACCCCTCCACTTT
V: TRBV28; size: few; J: TRBJ1-2; D: TRBD1; CDR3: CASGQLQGGGGYTF; DNA: TGTGCCAGCGGACAACTACAGGGGGGGGGTGGCTACACCTTC